The 20 T cell receptor beta chains below come from one sample, sequenced in a study of cytomegalovirus exposure and HLA in healthy donors. PCR involved 60 Vbeta and 13 Jbeta primers. Method: immunoSEQ multiplex PCR; TCRdb's copy keeps in-frame clones and lacks some. This sample has some 180,000 clones, with 75% to 85% found just once. The sequenced sample was PBMCs. The origin of the receptors is a woman aged 50 to 65 in good health and CMV-seronegative.

This clone was picked up one time. This chain's CDR3 is CASSFRGHGANVLTF. The CDR3 nucleotides read TGTGCCAGCAGTTTTAGGGGCCACGGGGCCAACGTCCTGACTTTC. V is TRBV6-5 and J is TRBJ2-6, with TRBD1 as a possible D gene (5 bases). The CDR3 runs to 15 residues. In germline, CDR1 is MNHEY, CDR2 SVGAGI. Trimming shortened V by 4 bases and J by 4 bases, and 11 bases separated the two germline ends.

This clone was seen only a few times. The rearrangement joins TRBV28 to TRBJ2-7; 9 bases line up with TRBD2. This CDR3 is 14 amino acids long. The germline V gene encodes CDR1 MDHEN and CDR2 SYDVKM. V lost 3 bases and J lost 4; bases outside the gene matches: 4. In DNA, the CDR3 is TGTGCCAGCAGTTTTAGCGGGAGTCTTTACGAGCAGTACTTC. Its translation: CASSFSGSLYEQYF.

The chain carries TRBV2 and TRBJ2-1; no definite D call. The V end was cut by 11 bases, the J end by 0 bases, with 14 bases between. The CDR3 is 14 residues long. Germline loops: CDR1 SNHLY, CDR2 FYNNEI. The CDR3: CAHGRSGSYNEQFF. The CDR3 nucleotides are TGTGCCCACGGTCGGTCTGGCTCCTACAATGAGCAGTTCTTC.

V gene TRBV5-1 combines with J gene TRBJ1-4; 7 bases align to TRBD1. The CDR3 length is 14 residues. The V segment lost 0 bases and the J segment 7 bases; nucleotides outside the gene matches: 3. Germline lookup yields CDR1 SGHRS and CDR2 YFSETQ. In nucleotides, the CDR3 is TGCGCCAGCAGCTTGGCACAGGGGTTTGAAAAACTGTTTTTT. This sequence encodes CASSLAQGFEKLFF.

The CDR3: CASSLALLGGPLDEQFF. In DNA, the CDR3 is TGTGCCAGCAGCTTAGCACTCTTGGGGGGTCCTCTTGATGAGCAGTTCTTC. The chain combines TRBV7-9 with TRBJ2-1, with D tentatively TRBD2 (6 bases). V shed 0 bases and J shed 8 bases, with 20 bases lying between them. The CDR3 runs to 17 residues. Germline values: CDR1 SEHNR, CDR2 FQNEAQ (reference sequence).

V and J are TRBV28 and TRBJ2-1; 13 nucleotides align to TRBD2. Per germline, CDR1 MDHEN and CDR2 SYDVKM. This CDR3 contains 16 residues. V was clipped by 3 bases and J by 9 bases; unmatched bases: 8. The CDR3 is CASSLGGLAGVSEQFF. Here the CDR3 DNA reads TGTGCCAGCAGTTTGGGTGGACTAGCGGGAGTAAGTGAGCAGTTCTTC.

This clone was counted between two and nine times. The chain uses TRBV7-6 and TRBJ2-2, with 11 bases fitting TRBD2. V lost 5 bases, J lost 1 base, and 9 bases stayed unmatched. The CDR3 contains 18 residues. Germline V gene sequence: CDR1 SGHVS, CDR2 FNYEAQ. The CDR3 spells CASSVRLAGNMNTGELFF. The CDR3 DNA follows: TGTGCCAGCAGCGTCAGACTAGCGGGAAATATGAACACCGGGGAGCTGTTTTTT.

The chain is built from TRBV4-1 and TRBJ2-5; a weak D match, TRBD2 (6 bases). The J call may be faulty, since TRBJ2-7 better matches the DNA end. The CDR3 is 18 amino acids. CDR1 and CDR2 from the germline V gene are MGHRA and YSYEKL. CDR3 coding DNA: TGCGCCAGCAGCGGGTTACTAGCTAGGACTCTGGGCTCCTACGAGCAGTACTTC. This codes for CASSGLLARTLGSYEQYF.

This sequence joins TRBV29-1 and TRBJ2-5; TRBD2 aligns across 8 bases. Germline assignment: CDR1 SQVTM and CDR2 ANQGSEA. The CDR3 runs to 16 residues. V was pared by 4 bases and J by 3 bases, with 13 bases of the junction left unmatched. The chain's CDR3 is CSVVRVAGGAKETQYF. CDR3 in DNA: TGCAGCGTTGTTAGGGTGGCGGGAGGAGCTAAAGAGACCCAGTACTTC.

J is TRBJ2-7 and V is TRBV15, with 8 nucleotides matching TRBD2. With 0 bases clipped from V and 7 bases from J, the junction kept 8 bases outside the gene matches. The CDR3 sequence is 15 residues long. Per germline, CDR1 LNHNV and CDR2 YYDKDF (reference sequence). The CDR3 nucleotides are TGTGCCACCAGCAGAGAGCTTAGCGGGATCCTAGAGCAGTACTTC. Protein product: CATSRELSGILEQYF.

The chain is built from TRBV5-4 and TRBJ2-2, with D maybe TRBD1 (5 bases). The CDR3 length is 16 residues. The germline V gene has CDR1 SGHNT and CDR2 YYREEE (reference sequence). Between the trimmed V and J ends, which lost 6 bases and 2 bases, there was a span of 17 bases. The CDR3 DNA reads as TGTGCCAGCAAGGTTTTTGGGGCCGACAACACCGGGGAGCTGTTTTTT. Its protein is CASKVFGADNTGELFF.

The rearrangement joins TRBV11-2 to TRBJ2-7; 7 nucleotides align to TRBD1. This CDR3 has 14 residues. J was trimmed by 3 bases and V by 5 bases; bases with no gene match: 7. The germline V gene has CDR1 SGHAT and CDR2 FQNNGV. The CDR3 sequence: CASSQTDRNYEQYF. The CDR3 DNA is TGTGCCAGCAGCCAAACGGACAGGAACTACGAGCAGTACTTC.

This chain uses TRBV29-1 with TRBJ2-7, with TRBD2 matching 14 bases. Germline CDR1 reads SQVTM; CDR2 reads ANQGSEA. After removal of 7 bases from V and 0 bases from J, the junction contained 11 bases not matched to a gene. The CDR3 has 17 residues. In nucleotides, the CDR3 is TGCAGCGCCGAAGGACTAGCGGGAGGATCGCTCTCCTACGAGCAGTACTTC. Protein product: CSAEGLAGGSLSYEQYF.

V is TRBV6-1 and J is TRBJ1-4, with D unresolved. V lost 5 bases to trimming and J lost 0 bases, with 10 bases between them. Germline CDR1 reads MNHNS; CDR2 reads SASEGT. This CDR3 has 15 residues. The CDR3 region has the DNA TGTGCCAGCAGTACAACGATCCCAACTAATGAAAAACTGTTTTTT. Residues: CASSTTIPTNEKLFF.

The chain has TRBV29-1 and TRBJ1-2; D uncertain. The CDR3 covers 14 residues. Trimming removed 4 bases from V and 7 bases from J, with 19 bases in between. In germline, CDR1 is SQVTM, CDR2 ANQGSEA. CDR3 in DNA: TGCAGCGTTGCCGGGGATCATTCGGGAGGTGGCTACACCTTC. This codes for CSVAGDHSGGGYTF.

The V call is TRBV19, the J call TRBJ2-1, with D perhaps matching TRBD2 (6 bases). Trimming left V 5 bases short and J 6 bases short, with 23 bases between. The CDR3 extends over 17 amino acids. Per germline, CDR1 LNHDA and CDR2 SQIVND (reference sequence). CDR3 in DNA: TGTGCCAGTAGTCCTTCTTTTGGGGAGGATCGGGGCAATGAGCAGTTCTTC. Amino acids: CASSPSFGEDRGNEQFF.

The chain has TRBV4-1 and TRBJ2-7; D may be TRBD2 (5 bases). V was shortened by 0 bases and J by 4 bases, with 10 bases between the two germline ends. Germline CDR1 and CDR2: MGHRA and YSYEKL. The CDR3 covers 14 residues. The CDR3 spells CASSQDGRLYEQYF. CDR3 sequence (DNA): TGCGCCAGCAGCCAAGATGGGAGACTTTACGAGCAGTACTTC.

This clone is a singleton in its sample. The chain is built from TRBV6-1 and TRBJ2-2, with 9 positions matching TRBD1. The CDR3 consists of 17 residues. The J segment lost 6 bases and the V segment lost 4 bases, leaving 12 bases of the junction unmatched. From germline, CDR1 is MNHNS and CDR2 SASEGT. Here the CDR3 reads CASSASGQGLWAGELFF. CDR3 sequence (DNA): TGTGCCAGCAGTGCTTCCGGACAGGGGTTATGGGCCGGGGAGCTGTTTTTT.

This chain's CDR3 is CASTWGGDEKLFF. In nucleotides, the CDR3 is TGTGCCAGCACTTGGGGGGGTGATGAAAAACTGTTTTTT. The chain couples TRBV28 to TRBJ1-4, with D perhaps matching TRBD1 (5 bases). Trimming stripped 7 bases from V and 6 bases from J, with 12 bases between. The CDR3 sequence is 13 residues long. CDR1 is MDHEN, CDR2 SYDVKM, per germline. Full variable domain (remainder filled in from reference TRBV28 and TRBJ1-4): DVKVTQSSRYLVKRTGEKVFLECVQDMDHENMFWYRQDPGLGLRLIYFSYDVKMKEKGDIPEGYSVSREKKERFSLILESASTNQTSMYLCASTWGGDEKLFFGSGTQLSVL.

The chain carries TRBV28 and TRBJ2-1, with 11 bases matching TRBD2. CDR3 length: 15 amino acids. From germline, CDR1 is MDHEN and CDR2 SYDVKM. With 6 bases clipped from V and 2 bases from J, the junction kept 3 bases outside the gene matches. Here the CDR3 DNA reads TGTGCCAGCAGCCCTAGCGGGAGGACCTACAATGAGCAGTTCTTC. Its protein product is CASSPSGRTYNEQFF. The complete variable domain, with remaining parts taken from reference TRBV28 and TRBJ2-1, reads DVKVTQSSRYLVKRTGEKVFLECVQDMDHENMFWYRQDPGLGLRLIYFSYDVKMKEKGDIPEGYSVSREKKERFSLILESASTNQTSMYLCASSPSGRTYNEQFFGPGTRLTVL.